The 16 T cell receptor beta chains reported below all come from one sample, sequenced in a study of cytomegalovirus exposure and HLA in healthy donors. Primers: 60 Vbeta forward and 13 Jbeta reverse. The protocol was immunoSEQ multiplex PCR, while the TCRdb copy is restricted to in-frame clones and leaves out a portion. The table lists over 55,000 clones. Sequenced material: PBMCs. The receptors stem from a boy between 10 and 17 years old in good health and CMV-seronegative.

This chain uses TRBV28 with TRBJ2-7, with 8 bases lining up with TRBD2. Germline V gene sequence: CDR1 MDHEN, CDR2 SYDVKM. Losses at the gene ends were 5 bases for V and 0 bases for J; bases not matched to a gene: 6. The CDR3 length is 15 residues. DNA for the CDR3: TGTGCCAGCAGTCCCGGGACTAGGGACTCCTACGAGCAGTACTTC. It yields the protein CASSPGTRDSYEQYF.

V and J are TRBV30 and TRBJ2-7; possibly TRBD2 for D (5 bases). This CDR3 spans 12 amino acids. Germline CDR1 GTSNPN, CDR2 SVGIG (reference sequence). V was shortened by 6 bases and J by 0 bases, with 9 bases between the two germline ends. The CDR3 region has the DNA TGTGCCTGCCGGACTTCCTCCTACGAGCAGTACTTC. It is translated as CACRTSSYEQYF.

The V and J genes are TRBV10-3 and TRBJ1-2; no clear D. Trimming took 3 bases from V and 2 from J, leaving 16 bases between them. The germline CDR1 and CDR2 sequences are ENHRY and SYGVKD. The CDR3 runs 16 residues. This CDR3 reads CAISDLIDILNYGYTF. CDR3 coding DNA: TGTGCCATCAGTGACCTCATAGACATCCTGAACTATGGCTACACCTTC.

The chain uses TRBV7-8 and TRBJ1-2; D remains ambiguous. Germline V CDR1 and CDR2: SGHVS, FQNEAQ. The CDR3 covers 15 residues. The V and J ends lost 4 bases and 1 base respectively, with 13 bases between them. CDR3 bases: TGTGCCAGCAGCTCCCCGCGGCTCTTTAACTATGGCTACACCTTC. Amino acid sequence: CASSSPRLFNYGYTF.

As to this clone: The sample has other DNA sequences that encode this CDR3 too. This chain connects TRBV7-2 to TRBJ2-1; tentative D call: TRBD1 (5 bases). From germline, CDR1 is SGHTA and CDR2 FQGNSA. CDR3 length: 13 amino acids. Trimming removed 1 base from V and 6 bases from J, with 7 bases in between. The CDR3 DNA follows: TGTGCCAGCAGCTTAGGACAGATCAATGAGCAGTTCTTC. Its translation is CASSLGQINEQFF.

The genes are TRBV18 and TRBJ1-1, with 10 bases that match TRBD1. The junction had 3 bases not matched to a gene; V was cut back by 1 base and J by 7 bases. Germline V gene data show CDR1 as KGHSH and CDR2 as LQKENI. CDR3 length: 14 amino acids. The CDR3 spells CASSPRGTGDEAFF. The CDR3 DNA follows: TGTGCCAGCTCACCACGCGGGACAGGGGATGAAGCTTTCTTT.

The CDR3 loop is CAWRASGHYEQYF. The CDR3 DNA reads as TGTGCCTGGAGGGCTAGCGGGCACTACGAGCAGTACTTC. The chain combines TRBV30 with TRBJ2-7, with TRBD2 matching 8 bases. Trimming at V came to 3 bases and at J to 3 bases, leaving 4 bases not matched to a gene. Germline CDR1 reads GTSNPN; CDR2 reads SVGIG (reference sequence). This CDR3 is built from 13 residues.

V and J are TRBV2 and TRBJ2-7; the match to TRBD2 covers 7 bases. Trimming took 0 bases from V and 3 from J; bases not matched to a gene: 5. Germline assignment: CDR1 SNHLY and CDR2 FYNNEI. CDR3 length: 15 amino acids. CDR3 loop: CASSEARDYLYEQYF. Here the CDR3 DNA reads TGTGCCAGCAGTGAAGCGCGGGACTACCTCTACGAGCAGTACTTC.

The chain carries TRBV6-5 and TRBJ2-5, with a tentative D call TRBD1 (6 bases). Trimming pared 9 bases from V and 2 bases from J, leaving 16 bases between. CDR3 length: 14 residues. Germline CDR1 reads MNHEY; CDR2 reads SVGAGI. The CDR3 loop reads CASRGRLRQETQYF. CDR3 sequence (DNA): TGTGCCAGTAGGGGGAGACTGAGACAAGAGACCCAGTACTTC.

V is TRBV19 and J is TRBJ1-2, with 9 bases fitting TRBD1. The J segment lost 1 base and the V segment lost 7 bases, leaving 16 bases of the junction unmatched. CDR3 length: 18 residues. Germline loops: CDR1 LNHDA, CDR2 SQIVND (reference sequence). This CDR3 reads CASTRRSGQGRLNYGYTF. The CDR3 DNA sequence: TGTGCCAGTACCCGACGCTCGGGACAGGGCCGCCTTAACTATGGCTACACCTTC.

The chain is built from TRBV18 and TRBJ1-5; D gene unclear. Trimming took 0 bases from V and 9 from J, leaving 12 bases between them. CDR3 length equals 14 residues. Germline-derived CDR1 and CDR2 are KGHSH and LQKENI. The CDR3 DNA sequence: TGTGCCAGCTCACCACCGGGAGAGTGGTCGCCCCAGCATTTT. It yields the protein CASSPPGEWSPQHF. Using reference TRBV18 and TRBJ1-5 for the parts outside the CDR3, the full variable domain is NAGVMQNPRHLVRRRGQEARLRCSPMKGHSHVYWYRQLPEEGLKFMVYLQKENIIDESGMPKERFSAEFPKEGPSILRIQQVVRGDSAAYFCASSPPGEWSPQHFGDGTRLSIL.

CDR3 in amino acids: CASSPEGYEQYF. For the CDR3, the DNA is TGCGCCAGCAGCCCCGAGGGCTACGAGCAGTACTTC. The chain has TRBV5-1 and TRBJ2-7; D is perhaps TRBD2 (5 bases). The V and J ends lost 4 bases and 3 bases respectively, with 8 bases between them. The CDR3 sequence is 12 residues long. Germline-derived CDR1 and CDR2 are SGHRS and YFSETQ. Full variable domain (remainder filled in from reference TRBV5-1 and TRBJ2-7): KAGVTQTPRYLIKTRGQQVTLSCSPISGHRSVSWYQQTPGQGLQFLFEYFSETQRNKGNFPGRFSGRQFSNSRSEMNVSTLELGDSALYLCASSPEGYEQYFGPGTRLTVT.

The CDR3 DNA follows: TGTGCCAGCAGCTACGGCGGGCTAAATTCACCCCTCCACTTT. Amino acids: CASSYGGLNSPLHF. This sequence joins TRBV11-3 and TRBJ1-6; the D is unclear. CDR3 size: 14 residues. Looked up from germline, CDR1 is SGHNT and CDR2 is YENEEA. V was trimmed by 4 bases and J by 7 bases, leaving 11 bases between them.

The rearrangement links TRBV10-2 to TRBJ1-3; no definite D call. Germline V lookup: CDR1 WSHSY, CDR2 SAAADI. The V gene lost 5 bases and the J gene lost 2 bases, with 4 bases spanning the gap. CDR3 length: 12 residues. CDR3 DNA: TGCGCCAGCAGTTCTCCTGGAAACACCATATATTTT. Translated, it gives CASSSPGNTIYF.

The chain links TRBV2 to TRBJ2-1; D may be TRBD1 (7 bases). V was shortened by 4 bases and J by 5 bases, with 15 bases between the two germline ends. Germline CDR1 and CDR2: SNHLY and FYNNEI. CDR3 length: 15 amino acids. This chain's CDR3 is CASSGLQGTDNEQFF. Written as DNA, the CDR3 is TGTGCCAGCAGTGGTTTACAGGGGACTGACAATGAGCAGTTCTTC.

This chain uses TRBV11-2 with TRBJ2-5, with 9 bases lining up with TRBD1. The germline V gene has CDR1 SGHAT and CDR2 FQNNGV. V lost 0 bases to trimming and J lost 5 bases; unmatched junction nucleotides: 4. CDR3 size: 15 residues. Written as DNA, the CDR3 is TGTGCCAGCAGCTTAGACCTGGACAGGGGCGAGACCCAGTACTTC. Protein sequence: CASSLDLDRGETQYF. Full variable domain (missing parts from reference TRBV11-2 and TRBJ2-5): EAGVAQSPRYKIIEKRQSVAFWCNPISGHATLYWYQQILGQGPKLLIQFQNNGVVDDSQLPKDRFSAERLKGVDSTLKIQPAKLEDSAVYLCASSLDLDRGETQYFGPGTRLLVL.